Sequencing of this T cell receptor beta chain was carried out in a study of metastatic and nonmetastatic thyroid tumors (dated by TCRdb to the early 2020s). In terms of the full investigation: For patients with malignant and with benign thyroid disease, the researchers compared repertoires between peripheral blood samples and tumor or nodule tissue samples. The paper as a whole reports these results and caveats: In both blood and tumor samples, malignant tumors were reported to have significantly higher TCR beta diversity than benign nodules.

This clone was counted between two and nine times. The antigen it recognizes is unknown. No base quality values were provided; no much bigger clone lies one nucleotide off. Before undergoing thyroid surgery, none of the patients had been given any kind of treatment. Using T-cell receptor beta sequencing, the study looked back at clinical samples from patients collected from about 2012 to 2018. The protocol used for the library was PCR. Instrument on record: Illumina HiSeq 4000. The TCR beta-chain CDR3 region of each patient was profiled by high-throughput sequencing. In the original analysis: Drawing on CDR3 differences between clinicopathological groups, the researchers built a classifier meant to tell apart patients with distant-metastatic papillary thyroid cancer. To measure repertoire diversity the researchers used the Shannon index, while the Morisita-Horn index served to gauge how similar the tumor and blood repertoires were. Through fastp at Q25 and MiXCR, TCRdb rebuilt clones from the public reads, retaining in-frame beta chains. The V and J calls and clone size come from TCRdb's table, not from the authors' own analysis. The sample table records roughly 45,000 clones; approximately 3% of these occur just once. The top ten constitute roughly a tenth of the sample.

Per the germline V gene, SGHDT is the CDR1 and YYEEEE is the CDR2. Deletion took 7 bases off V and 4 bases off J, with a span of 11 bases between the germline ends. The CDR3 contains 12 residues, cysteine and phenylalanine counted. Left in the record is the CDR3 DNA by itself, 36 bases read in frame from the first base. This receptor was identified in a female donor with papillary thyroid cancer or a benign thyroid nodule (not recorded which). Some clones in this sample may be carry-over from other donors' samples. Recombination linked TRBV5-6 to TRBJ2-5; the D gene is perhaps TRBD1 or TRBD2, as each covers 5 bases. Sequencing used blood. The DNA is TGTGCCAGCGGGATTGGGGGAGAGACCCAGTACTTC. It encodes CASGIGGETQYF.